This T cell receptor beta chain originates from a study of tumor-infiltrating lymphocytes in oesophageal squamous cell carcinoma. The germline V gene encodes CDR1 SGHTA and CDR2 FQGNSA. With V trimmed by 1 base and J by 2 bases, 2 bases remained unmatched. The CDR3 runs to 15 residues. By frequency in the sample, this clonotype is medium-sized (0.01 to 0.1%). MiXCR, applied by TCRdb to the PCR reads, yields one record per CDR3 protein. Here the sample spans roughly 20,000 distinct CDR3 sequences, 42% being singletons. Sequencing was performed on normal esophageal tissue next to the tumor. The V and J genes are TRBV7-2 and TRBJ2-1; TRBD1 matches at 7 bases. This TCR derives from a female donor with esophageal squamous cell carcinoma. CDR3 sequence (DNA): TGTGCCAGCAGCTTAGGGGGACAGACCTACAATGAGCAGTTCTTC. Encoded protein: CASSLGGQTYNEQFF.